Presented here are 26 T cell receptor beta chains from one specimen sequenced in a study of blood T cell repertoires in COVID-19. Produced via immunoSEQ multiplex PCR; TCRdb's table is partial and in-frame only. The repertoire consists of 140,000 to 150,000 clones, with 75% to 90% occurring once and the leading ten covering around an eighth. Material: peripheral blood. The receptors derive from a man aged 18 to 30 with COVID-19, enrolled during active disease.

The table lists this clone with a count of one. The chain is built from TRBV6-5 and TRBJ2-7; the match to TRBD2 covers 8 bases. After removal of 5 bases from V and 4 bases from J, the junction contained 7 bases not matched to a gene. The CDR3 is 14 residues long. Germline V gene data show CDR1 as MNHEY and CDR2 as SVGAGI. Here the CDR3 DNA reads TGTGCCAGCAGTCTGAGCGGGAGAAGATACGAGCAGTACTTC. It is translated as CASSLSGRRYEQYF.

The rearrangement joins TRBV18 to TRBJ2-2; D possibly corresponds to TRBD2 (6 bases). V was pared by 1 base and J by 4 bases, with 16 bases between. CDR3 length: 17 residues. Germline V CDR1 and CDR2: KGHSH, LQKENI. The DNA of the CDR3 is TGTGCCAGCTCACCACTTCTAACCGGGAGTGGCACCGGGGAGCTGTTTTTT. It yields the protein CASSPLLTGSGTGELFF.

This chain links TRBV28 with TRBJ1-2; TRBD1 aligns across 9 bases. The CDR3 is 15 residues long. Germline V lookup: CDR1 MDHEN, CDR2 SYDVKM. The V and J ends lost 4 bases and 5 bases, in that order; junction bases with no gene match: 8. CDR3 region: CASSYGDRDGYGYTF. The CDR3 DNA reads TGTGCCAGCAGTTATGGGGACAGGGACGGATATGGCTACACCTTC.

The chain joins TRBV27 to TRBJ2-5; D is perhaps TRBD1 (6 bases). The V gene's germline CDR1 is MNHEY and CDR2 SMNVEV (reference sequence). The V gene lost 6 bases and the J gene lost 5 bases, with 10 bases spanning the gap. The length of the CDR3 is 12 residues. The CDR3 region is CASSPRGETQYF. DNA for the CDR3: TGTGCCAGCAGCCCAAGGGGGGAGACCCAGTACTTC.

The V and J genes are TRBV3-1 (or the pseudogene TRBV3-2) and TRBJ2-1; 9 nucleotides agree with TRBD2. CDR1 LGHDT and CDR2 YNNKEL come from the germline V gene (reference sequence). With 4 bases clipped from V and 14 bases from J, the junction kept 3 bases outside the gene matches. The CDR3 spans 11 residues. The CDR3 DNA reads as TGTGCCAGCAGCCGCGGGAGGGCCGAGTTCTTC. It translates to CASSRGRAEFF.

The rearrangement uses TRBV7-2 and TRBJ1-2, with TRBD1 as a possible D gene (6 bases). V lost 1 base and J 4 bases, leaving 19 bases between the germline ends. CDR3 length equals 17 residues. Germline V lookup: CDR1 SGHTA, CDR2 FQGNSA. In DNA form, the CDR3 reads TGTGCCAGCAGCTTAGAGTACAGGGAGTCCACCCTCTATGGCTACACCTTC. Protein product: CASSLEYRESTLYGYTF. Drawing the rest from reference TRBV7-2 and TRBJ1-2, the complete variable domain is GAGVSQSPSNKVTEKGKDVELRCDPISGHTALYWYRQSLGQGLEFLIYFQGNSAPDKSGLPSDRFSAERTGGSVSTLTIQRTQQEDSAVYLCASSLEYRESTLYGYTFGSGTRLTVV.

This sequence joins TRBV9 and TRBJ2-5, with a weak D call TRBD2 (5 bases). This CDR3 region has 16 residues. The V end was cut by 0 bases, the J end by 0 bases, with 12 bases between. The V gene's germline CDR1 is SGDLS and CDR2 YYNGEE. CDR3 nucleotides: TGTGCCAGCAGCGTAGCAAAAACTAGTTACCAAGAGACCCAGTACTTC. Protein product: CASSVAKTSYQETQYF.

In its sample, this clone was seen a few times. This chain joins TRBV3-1 (or the pseudogene TRBV3-2) and TRBJ2-1, with 7 bases aligning to TRBD1. This CDR3 is built from 16 residues. Germline V gene sequence: CDR1 LGHDT, CDR2 YNNKEL (reference sequence). V lost 0 bases to trimming and J lost 2 bases; unmatched junction nucleotides: 4. The CDR3 DNA follows: TGTGCCAGCAGCCAAGATCGACAGGGAACCTACAATGAGCAGTTCTTC. This sequence encodes CASSQDRQGTYNEQFF.

This CDR3 reads CASSQLAGATDTQYF. The CDR3, as DNA: TGCGCCAGCAGCCAACTAGCGGGAGCAACAGATACGCAGTATTTT. This chain joins TRBV4-1 and TRBJ2-3; 10 bases are a match to TRBD2. J gave up 3 bases and V 2 bases, and 2 bases lay outside the gene matches. CDR3 length: 15 residues. Per germline, CDR1 MGHRA and CDR2 YSYEKL.

This chain uses TRBV7-2 with TRBJ1-6, with 12 nucleotides matching TRBD1. This CDR3 is built from 18 residues. Germline V gene lookup returns CDR1 SGHTA and CDR2 FQGNSA. V lost 5 bases and J lost 0; bases outside the gene matches: 5. The CDR3 nucleotides read TGTGCCAGCAGCAGGGACAGGGGGCTAAGCTCCTATAATTCACCCCTCCACTTT. This translates into CASSRDRGLSSYNSPLHF. The variable domain in full, completed from reference TRBV7-2 and TRBJ1-6, reads GAGVSQSPSNKVTEKGKDVELRCDPISGHTALYWYRQSLGQGLEFLIYFQGNSAPDKSGLPSDRFSAERTGGSVSTLTIQRTQQEDSAVYLCASSRDRGLSSYNSPLHFGNGTRLTVT.

The gene calls are TRBV27 and TRBJ2-7; 7 positions match TRBD2. The CDR3 sequence is 16 residues long. V lost 5 bases to trimming and J lost 2 bases; unmatched junction nucleotides: 12. Germline CDR1 is MNHEY and CDR2 is SMNVEV (reference sequence). For the CDR3, the DNA is TGTGCCAGCAGTCCTCGCTCTAGCGGAGCCACCTACGAGCAGTACTTC. It is translated as CASSPRSSGATYEQYF.

The rearrangement uses TRBV21-1 and TRBJ2-1; the table names TRBD1, a call not compared with the DNA. TRBV21-1 counts as a pseudogene. The CDR3 contains 22 residues. CDR3 in amino acids: CASSKGLREDQLDREDYNEQFF. As DNA, the CDR3 is TGTGCCAGCAGCAAAGGATTAAGGGAGGACCAACTCGACAGGGAGGACTACAATGAGCAGTTCTTC.

Comments on this clone: One junction end disagrees with the germline gene, perhaps due to a read error. The V gene is TRBV7-7, the J gene TRBJ2-5; 8 bases match TRBD2. CDR1 and CDR2 from the germline V gene are SSHAT and FNYEAQ (reference sequence). CDR3 length: 13 residues. CDR3 sequence: CASSRAGVETQYF. The CDR3 bases are TGTGCTAGCAGCCGAGCGGGAGTTGAGACCCAGTACTTC.

V is TRBV29-1 and J is TRBJ2-5, with 12 positions matching TRBD1. CDR1 SQVTM and CDR2 ANQGSEA come from the germline V gene. The ends lost 7 bases at V and 4 bases at J; junction bases unmatched: 4. This CDR3 comprises 13 residues. CDR3 sequence: CSGGQGAGETQYF. DNA for the CDR3: TGCAGCGGGGGACAGGGGGCGGGAGAGACCCAGTACTTC.

This clone was seen a few times. V usage is TRBV11-2 and J usage is TRBJ1-1; D not certain. The CDR3 is 12 amino acids. Trimming stripped 5 bases from V and 3 bases from J, with 7 bases between. Germline CDR1 is SGHAT and CDR2 is FQNNGV. The CDR3 sequence: CASSRGYTEAFF. Here the CDR3 DNA reads TGTGCCAGCAGCCGCGGGTACACTGAAGCTTTCTTT. The full variable domain, its missing parts supplied by reference TRBV11-2 and TRBJ1-1, is EAGVAQSPRYKIIEKRQSVAFWCNPISGHATLYWYQQILGQGPKLLIQFQNNGVVDDSQLPKDRFSAERLKGVDSTLKIQPAKLEDSAVYLCASSRGYTEAFFGQGTRLTVV.

This clone was observed once. The chain carries TRBV10-1 and TRBJ2-1; 10 bases are shared with TRBD2. With V trimmed by 2 bases and J by 4 bases, 2 bases remained unmatched. The CDR3 extends over 15 amino acids. CDR1 and CDR2 from the germline V gene are WNHNN and SYGVQD (reference sequence). Here the CDR3 DNA reads TGCGCCAGCAGTGAGAGCGGGAGGGCGTACAATGAGCAGTTCTTC. Encoded protein: CASSESGRAYNEQFF.

V is TRBV5-1 and J is TRBJ2-3; D uncertain. The CDR3 contains 12 residues. V shed 4 bases and J shed 5 bases, with 8 bases lying between them. Germline values: CDR1 SGHRS, CDR2 YFSETQ. The CDR3 nucleotides are TGCGCCAGCAGCCTAAGTTTAGATACGCAGTATTTT. It codes for CASSLSLDTQYF.

The sample holds a few counts of this clone. The chain uses TRBV6-2 or TRBV6-3 and TRBJ1-2; no reliable D call. Germline lookup yields CDR1 MNHEY and CDR2 SVGEGT. V was trimmed by 2 bases and J by 3 bases, leaving 13 bases between them. The CDR3 spans 15 residues. CDR3 sequence: CASSYVYARHYGYTF. CDR3 DNA: TGTGCCAGCAGTTACGTTTACGCGAGGCACTATGGCTACACCTTC.

The genes are TRBV14 and TRBJ1-6; D gene ambiguous. The CDR3 is 13 residues long. Trimming took off 2 bases at V and 10 bases at J, with 9 bases between the two ends. CDR1 is SGHDN, CDR2 FVKESK, per germline. The CDR3 DNA is TGTGCCAGCAGCCAATATAGAGGGTCACCCCTCCACTTT. This codes for CASSQYRGSPLHF. Full variable domain (missing parts from reference TRBV14 and TRBJ1-6): EAGVTQFPSHSVIEKGQTVTLRCDPISGHDNLYWYRRVMGKEIKFLLHFVKESKQDESGMPNNRFLAERTGGTYSTLKVQPAELEDSGVYFCASSQYRGSPLHFGNGTRLTVT.

The chain carries TRBV27 and TRBJ2-1; maybe TRBD2 (6 bases). The CDR3 has 11 residues. Trimming removed 8 bases at V and 8 bases at J, with 10 bases between. Germline CDR1 and CDR2: MNHEY and SMNVEV (reference sequence). The CDR3 bases are TGTGCCAGCTCTGGGAGGCATGAGCAGTTCTTC. Protein sequence: CASSGRHEQFF.

The genes are TRBV3-1 (or the pseudogene TRBV3-2) and TRBJ1-2; D is unresolved. The ends were cut back, 4 bases at V and 3 bases at J, with 9 bases in the middle. Germline V gene lookup returns CDR1 LGHDT and CDR2 YNNKEL (reference sequence). This CDR3 contains 13 residues. CDR3 loop: CASSRREDYGYTF. CDR3 in DNA: TGTGCCAGCAGCCGTCGGGAGGACTATGGCTACACCTTC.

V is TRBV29-1 and J is TRBJ2-1, with 7 bases that match TRBD2. This CDR3 comprises 14 residues. Germline CDR1 SQVTM, CDR2 ANQGSEA. V lost 7 bases, J lost 4 bases, and 10 bases stayed unmatched. The CDR3 DNA sequence: TGCAGCGCCCCGGGGTCTAGCGGTTACAATGAGCAGTTCTTC. Translation gives CSAPGSSGYNEQFF.

V and J are TRBV7-3 and TRBJ2-3, with 11 bases lining up with TRBD2. This CDR3 spans 16 amino acids. Germline V gene lookup returns CDR1 SGHTA and CDR2 FQGTGA. J gave up 2 bases and V 4 bases, and 5 bases lay outside the gene matches. CDR3 nucleotide sequence: TGTGCCAGCAGCTCCGGACTAGCGGGTAACACAGATACGCAGTATTTT. Protein product: CASSSGLAGNTDTQYF.

The CDR3 region is CASSEVGGSSYNEQFF. Here the CDR3 DNA reads TGTGCCAGCAGTGAGGTGGGGGGAAGCTCCTACAATGAGCAGTTCTTC. The rearrangement joins TRBV2 to TRBJ2-1; D might be TRBD2 (6 bases). Germline V CDR1 and CDR2: SNHLY, FYNNEI. Trimming stripped 3 bases from V and 0 bases from J, with 12 bases between. CDR3 length: 16 residues.

V is TRBV6-2 or TRBV6-3 and J is TRBJ2-1, with a possible D match to TRBD2 (5 bases). V shed 0 bases and J shed 2 bases, with 8 bases lying between them. From germline, CDR1 is MNHEY and CDR2 SVGEGT. The CDR3 extends over 15 amino acids. The CDR3 spells CASSYSRATYNEQFF. The DNA of the CDR3 is TGTGCCAGCAGTTACTCGAGGGCCACCTACAATGAGCAGTTCTTC.

The chain is built from TRBV27 and TRBJ1-2; D remains ambiguous. V gave up 5 bases and J gave up 2 bases, with 12 bases separating them. The CDR3 contains 14 residues. Germline V gene sequence: CDR1 MNHEY, CDR2 SMNVEV (reference sequence). The CDR3 protein is CASSPRGYNYGYTF. For the CDR3, the DNA is TGTGCCAGCAGTCCGCGCGGATACAACTATGGCTACACCTTC.